The entry below gives a single T cell receptor (beta chain) sequence along with its context. Its antigen remains unidentified. Cell sorting via CD45RO/CCR7/CD25/CD127/CD95/CD27 was performed to obtain CD4+ naive, central memory, regulatory and stem cell-like memory cells. Expressed TCRB transcripts got sequenced, as all isolated RNA was reverse transcribed. The data were produced by immunoSEQ multiplex PCR, yet TCRdb's version contains in-frame clones alone and is incomplete. The repertoire holds about 140,000 clones, 9.7% seen once, with almost 0.65% in the top ten. CDR1 is SGHRS, CDR2 YFSETQ, per germline. V lost 3 bases, J lost 0 bases, and 6 bases lay in between. This CDR3 is built from 14 residues. The data are from a study of beta chain features in type 1 diabetes. Study-wide points: PCR might favor shorter templates, equally in patients and controls. Shorter TCRB CDR3s, moderately but significantly so, were found in Type 1 diabetes patients in all four CD4+ subsets. Among type 1 diabetes patients, VDJ junctions had fewer insertions and more deletions.

This receptor was obtained from a woman aged 40-49 years in good health. The chain couples TRBV5-1 to TRBJ1-4; D unresolved. Sequenced input: central memory CD4+ T cells from blood. The chain's CDR3 is CASSSTTTNEKLFF. CDR3 sequence (DNA): TGCGCCAGCAGCTCGACAACAACTAATGAAAAACTGTTTTTT.